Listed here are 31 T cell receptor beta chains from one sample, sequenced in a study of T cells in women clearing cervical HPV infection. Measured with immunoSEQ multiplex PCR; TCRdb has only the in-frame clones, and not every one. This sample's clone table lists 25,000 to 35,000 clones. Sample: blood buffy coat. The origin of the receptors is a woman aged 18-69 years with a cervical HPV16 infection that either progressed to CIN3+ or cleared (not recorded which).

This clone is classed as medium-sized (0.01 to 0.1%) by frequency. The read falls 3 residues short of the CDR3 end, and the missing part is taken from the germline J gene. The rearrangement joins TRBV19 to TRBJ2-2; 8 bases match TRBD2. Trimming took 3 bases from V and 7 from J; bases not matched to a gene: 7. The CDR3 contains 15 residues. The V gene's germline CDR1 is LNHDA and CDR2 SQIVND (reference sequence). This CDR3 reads CASSISGSNGGELFF. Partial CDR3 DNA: TGTGCCAGTAGTATCAGCGGGAGCAATGGCGGGGAG.

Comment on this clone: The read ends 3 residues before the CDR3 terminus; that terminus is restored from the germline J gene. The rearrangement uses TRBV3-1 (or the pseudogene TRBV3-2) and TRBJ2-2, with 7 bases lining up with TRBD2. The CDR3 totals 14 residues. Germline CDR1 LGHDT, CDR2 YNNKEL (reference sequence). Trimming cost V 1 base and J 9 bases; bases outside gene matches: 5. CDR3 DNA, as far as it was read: TGTGCCAGCAGCCAAGTGGGAAGCGGGAGGGAG. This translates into CASSQVGSGRE. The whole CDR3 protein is CASSQVGSGRELFF.

Partial CDR3 DNA: TGCGCCAGCAGGGACGGGGGAAACTCCTACAATGAG. Amino acid sequence: CASRDGGNSYNE. In full, the CDR3 is CASRDGGNSYNEQFF. The genes are TRBV10-2 and TRBJ2-1; possible D gene TRBD2, 6 bases. The DNA ends 3 residues before the CDR3 does, and the rest of the CDR3 is filled in from the germline J gene. V lost 6 bases, J lost 0 bases, and 12 bases lay in between. From germline, CDR1 is WSHSY and CDR2 SAAADI. This CDR3 comprises 15 residues.

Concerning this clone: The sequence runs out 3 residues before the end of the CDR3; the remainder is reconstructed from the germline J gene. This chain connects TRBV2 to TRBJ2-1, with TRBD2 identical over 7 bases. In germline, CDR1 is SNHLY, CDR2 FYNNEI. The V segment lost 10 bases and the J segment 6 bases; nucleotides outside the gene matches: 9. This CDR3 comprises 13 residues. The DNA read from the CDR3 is TGTGCCATCGCGGGGGATCTAGCCAATGAG. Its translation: CAIAGDLANE. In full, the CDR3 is CAIAGDLANEQFF.

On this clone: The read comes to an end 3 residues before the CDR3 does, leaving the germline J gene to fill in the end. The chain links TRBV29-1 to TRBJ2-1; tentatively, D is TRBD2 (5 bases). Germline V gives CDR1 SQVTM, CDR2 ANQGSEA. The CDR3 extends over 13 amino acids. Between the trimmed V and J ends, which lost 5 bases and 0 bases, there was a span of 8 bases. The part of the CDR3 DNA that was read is TGCAGCGTTAGGACTTCCTCCTACAATGAG. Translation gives CSVRTSSYNE. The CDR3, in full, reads CSVRTSSYNEQFF.

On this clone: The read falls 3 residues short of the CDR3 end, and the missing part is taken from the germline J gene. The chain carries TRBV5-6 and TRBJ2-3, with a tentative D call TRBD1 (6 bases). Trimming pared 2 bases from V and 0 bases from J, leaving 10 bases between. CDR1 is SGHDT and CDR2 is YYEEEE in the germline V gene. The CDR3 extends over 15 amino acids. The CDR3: CASSFGTFSTDTQYF. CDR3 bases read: TGTGCCAGCAGCTTTGGGACATTTAGCACAGATACG.

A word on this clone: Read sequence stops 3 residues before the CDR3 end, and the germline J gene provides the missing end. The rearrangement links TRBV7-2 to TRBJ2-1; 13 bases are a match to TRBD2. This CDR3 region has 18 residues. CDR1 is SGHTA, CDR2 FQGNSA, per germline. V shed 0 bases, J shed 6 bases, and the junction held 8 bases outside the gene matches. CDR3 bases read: TGTGCCAGCAGCTTAGCTCTAGGACTAGCGGGAGCCCCCAATGAG. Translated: CASSLALGLAGAPNE. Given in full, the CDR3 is CASSLALGLAGAPNEQFF.

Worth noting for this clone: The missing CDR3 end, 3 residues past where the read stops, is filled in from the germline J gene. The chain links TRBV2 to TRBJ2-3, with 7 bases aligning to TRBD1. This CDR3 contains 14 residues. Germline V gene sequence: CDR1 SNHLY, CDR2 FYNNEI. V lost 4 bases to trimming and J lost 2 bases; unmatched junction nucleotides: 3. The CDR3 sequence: CASSAQGPTDTQYF. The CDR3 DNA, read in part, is TGTGCCAGCAGTGCACAGGGGCCCACAGATACG.

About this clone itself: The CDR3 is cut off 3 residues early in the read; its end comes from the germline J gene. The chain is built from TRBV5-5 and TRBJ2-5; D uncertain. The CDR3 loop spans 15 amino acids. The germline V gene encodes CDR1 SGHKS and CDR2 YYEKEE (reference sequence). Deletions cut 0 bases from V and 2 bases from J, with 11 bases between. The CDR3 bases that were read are TGTGCCAGCAGCTTGGCCCCGGGTCTACAAGAGACC. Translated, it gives CASSLAPGLQET. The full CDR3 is CASSLAPGLQETQYF.

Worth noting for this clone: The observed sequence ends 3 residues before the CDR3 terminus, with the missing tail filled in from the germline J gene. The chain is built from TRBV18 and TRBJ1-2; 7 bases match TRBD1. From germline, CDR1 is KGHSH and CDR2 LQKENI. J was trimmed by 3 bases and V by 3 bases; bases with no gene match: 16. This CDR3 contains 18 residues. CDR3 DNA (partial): TGTGCCAGCTCACCCCTTGGGCCTAGACAGGGCCCCCACTATGGC. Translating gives CASSPLGPRQGPHYG. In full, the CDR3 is CASSPLGPRQGPHYGYTF.

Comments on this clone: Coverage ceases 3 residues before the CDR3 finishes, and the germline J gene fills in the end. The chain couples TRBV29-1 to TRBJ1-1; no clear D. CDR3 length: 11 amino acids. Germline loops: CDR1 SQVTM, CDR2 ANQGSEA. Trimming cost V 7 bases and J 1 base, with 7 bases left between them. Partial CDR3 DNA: TGCAGCGCAGACAAGAACACTGAA. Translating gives CSADKNTE. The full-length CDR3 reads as CSADKNTEAFF.

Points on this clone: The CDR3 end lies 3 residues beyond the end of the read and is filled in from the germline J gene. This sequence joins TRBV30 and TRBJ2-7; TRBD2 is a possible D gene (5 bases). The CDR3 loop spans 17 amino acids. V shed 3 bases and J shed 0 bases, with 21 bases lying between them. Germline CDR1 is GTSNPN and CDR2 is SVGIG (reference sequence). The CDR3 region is CAWRDSSGTRSSYEQYF. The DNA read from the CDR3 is TGTGCCTGGAGGGATAGCAGCGGTACAAGGAGCTCCTACGAG.

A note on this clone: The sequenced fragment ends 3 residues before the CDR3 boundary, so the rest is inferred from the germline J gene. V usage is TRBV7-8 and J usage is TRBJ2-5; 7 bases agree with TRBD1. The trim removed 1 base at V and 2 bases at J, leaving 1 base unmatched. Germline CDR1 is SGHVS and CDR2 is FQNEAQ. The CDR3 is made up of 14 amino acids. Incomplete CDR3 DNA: TGTGCCAGCAGCTTAGGGACAGGACAAGAGACC. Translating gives CASSLGTGQET. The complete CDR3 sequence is CASSLGTGQETQYF.

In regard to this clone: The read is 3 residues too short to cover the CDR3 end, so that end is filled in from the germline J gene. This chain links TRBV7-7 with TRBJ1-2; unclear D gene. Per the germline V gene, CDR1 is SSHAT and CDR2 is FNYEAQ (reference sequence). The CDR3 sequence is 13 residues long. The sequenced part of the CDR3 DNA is TGTGCCAGCAGCCCTCGGGGTTGGAATGAC. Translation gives CASSPRGWND. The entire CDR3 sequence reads CASSPRGWNDYTF.

The CDR3 spells CATRGTGTYIQYF. The part of the CDR3 DNA that was read is TGTGCCACCAGGGGGACAGGGACGTACATT. The chain is built from TRBV7-2 and TRBJ2-4, with 9 bases identical to TRBD1. Sequencing ends 3 residues short of the CDR3 end; the germline J gene provides the rest. The CDR3 extends over 13 amino acids. J gave up 8 bases and V 10 bases, and 9 bases lay outside the gene matches. Germline values: CDR1 SGHTA, CDR2 FQGNSA.

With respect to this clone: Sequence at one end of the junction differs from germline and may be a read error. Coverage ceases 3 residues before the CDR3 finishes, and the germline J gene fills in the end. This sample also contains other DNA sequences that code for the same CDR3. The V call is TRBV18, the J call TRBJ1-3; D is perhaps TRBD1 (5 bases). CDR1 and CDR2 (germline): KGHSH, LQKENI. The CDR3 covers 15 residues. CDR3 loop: CASSPTVSSGNTIYF. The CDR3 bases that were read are TGTGCCAGCTCACCGACAGTTAGCTCTGGAAACACA.

The CDR3 reads CASSNLDYDYTF. The covered CDR3 bases are TGTGCCAGCAGCAATCTGGACTACGAC. The chain is built from TRBV7-9 and TRBJ1-2; no clear D. The read ends 3 residues early relative to the CDR3; the germline J gene fills the gap. Per the germline V gene, CDR1 is SEHNR and CDR2 is FQNEAQ (reference sequence). The CDR3 loop spans 12 amino acids.

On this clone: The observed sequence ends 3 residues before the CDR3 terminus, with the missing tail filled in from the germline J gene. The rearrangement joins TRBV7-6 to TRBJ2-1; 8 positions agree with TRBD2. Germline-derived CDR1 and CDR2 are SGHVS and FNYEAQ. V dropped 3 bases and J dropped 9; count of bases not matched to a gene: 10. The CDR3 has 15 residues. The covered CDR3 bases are TGTGCCAGCAGCTTCCCTTTAAGCGGGAGAGGTGAG. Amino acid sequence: CASSFPLSGRGE. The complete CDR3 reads CASSFPLSGRGEQFF.

The CDR3 here is CASSTLYSGSGNQPQHF. Incomplete CDR3 DNA: TGTGCCAGTAGCACCCTATATTCGGGGTCGGGCAATCAGCCC. The rearrangement links TRBV19 to TRBJ1-5; D is unclear. The observed sequence ends 3 residues before the CDR3 terminus, with the missing tail filled in from the germline J gene. V was cut by 6 bases and J by 2 bases, with 20 bases left in between. Germline CDR1 and CDR2: LNHDA and SQIVND (reference sequence). This CDR3 region has 17 residues.

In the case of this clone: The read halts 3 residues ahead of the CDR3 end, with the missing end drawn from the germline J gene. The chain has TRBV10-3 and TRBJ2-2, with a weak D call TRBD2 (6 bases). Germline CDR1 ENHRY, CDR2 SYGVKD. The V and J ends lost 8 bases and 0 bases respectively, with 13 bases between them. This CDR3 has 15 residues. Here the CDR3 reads CAIGGGNANTGELFF. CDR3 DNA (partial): TGTGCCATCGGCGGCGGGAACGCGAACACCGGGGAG.

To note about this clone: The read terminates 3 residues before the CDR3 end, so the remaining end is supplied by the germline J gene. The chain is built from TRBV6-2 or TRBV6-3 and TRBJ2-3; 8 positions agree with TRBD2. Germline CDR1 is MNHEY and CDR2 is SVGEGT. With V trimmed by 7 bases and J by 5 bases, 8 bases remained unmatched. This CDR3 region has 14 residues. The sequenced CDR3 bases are TGTGCCAGCACTCCGCGGCTAGCGGGAGATACG. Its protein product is CASTPRLAGDT. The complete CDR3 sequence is CASTPRLAGDTQYF.

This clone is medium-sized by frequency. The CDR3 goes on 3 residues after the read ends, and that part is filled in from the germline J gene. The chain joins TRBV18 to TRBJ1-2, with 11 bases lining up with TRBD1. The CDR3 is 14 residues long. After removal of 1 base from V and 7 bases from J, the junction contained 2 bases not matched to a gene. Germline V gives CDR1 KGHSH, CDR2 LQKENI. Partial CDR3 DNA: TGTGCCAGCTCACCACGGACAGGGGGCCTTGGC. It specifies CASSPRTGGLG. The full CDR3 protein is CASSPRTGGLGYTF. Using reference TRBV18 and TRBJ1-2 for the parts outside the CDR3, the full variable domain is NAGVMQNPRHLVRRRGQEARLRCSPMKGHSHVYWYRQLPEEGLKFMVYLQKENIIDESGMPKERFSAEFPKEGPSILRIQQVVRGDSAAYFCASSPRTGGLGYTFGSGTRLTVV.

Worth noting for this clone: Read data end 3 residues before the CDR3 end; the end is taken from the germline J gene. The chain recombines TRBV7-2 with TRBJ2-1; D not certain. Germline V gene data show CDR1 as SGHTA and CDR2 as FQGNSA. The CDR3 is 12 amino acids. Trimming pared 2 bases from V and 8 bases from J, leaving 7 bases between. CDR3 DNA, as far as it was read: TGTGCCAGCAGCTTAATAGTCTATGAG. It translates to CASSLIVYE. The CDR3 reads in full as CASSLIVYEQFF.

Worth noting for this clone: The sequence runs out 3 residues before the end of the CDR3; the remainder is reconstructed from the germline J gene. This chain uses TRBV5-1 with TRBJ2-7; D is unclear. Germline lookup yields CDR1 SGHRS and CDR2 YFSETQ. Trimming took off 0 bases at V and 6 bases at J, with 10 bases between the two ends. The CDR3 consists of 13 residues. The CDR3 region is CASSLVEYSEQYF. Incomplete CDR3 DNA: TGCGCCAGCAGCTTGGTAGAGTACTCCGAG. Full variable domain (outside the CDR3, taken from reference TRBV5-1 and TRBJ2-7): KAGVTQTPRYLIKTRGQQVTLSCSPISGHRSVSWYQQTPGQGLQFLFEYFSETQRNKGNFPGRFSGRQFSNSRSEMNVSTLELGDSALYLCASSLVEYSEQYFGPGTRLTVT.

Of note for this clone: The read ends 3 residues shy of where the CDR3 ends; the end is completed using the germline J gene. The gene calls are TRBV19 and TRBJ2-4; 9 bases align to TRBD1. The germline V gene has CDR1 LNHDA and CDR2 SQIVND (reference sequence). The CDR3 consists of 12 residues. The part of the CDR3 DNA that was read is TGTGCCAGTAGGGGGACAGGGAATGGT. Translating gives CASRGTGNG. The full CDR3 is CASRGTGNGQYF.

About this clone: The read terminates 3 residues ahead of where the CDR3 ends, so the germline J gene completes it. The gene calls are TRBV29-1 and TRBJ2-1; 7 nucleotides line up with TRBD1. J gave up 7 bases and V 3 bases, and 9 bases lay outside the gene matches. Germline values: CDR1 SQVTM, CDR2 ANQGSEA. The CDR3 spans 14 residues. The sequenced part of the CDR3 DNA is TGCAGCGTTGACCTCGTAAGGGGGCAAAATGAG. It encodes CSVDLVRGQNE. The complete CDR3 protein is CSVDLVRGQNEQFF.

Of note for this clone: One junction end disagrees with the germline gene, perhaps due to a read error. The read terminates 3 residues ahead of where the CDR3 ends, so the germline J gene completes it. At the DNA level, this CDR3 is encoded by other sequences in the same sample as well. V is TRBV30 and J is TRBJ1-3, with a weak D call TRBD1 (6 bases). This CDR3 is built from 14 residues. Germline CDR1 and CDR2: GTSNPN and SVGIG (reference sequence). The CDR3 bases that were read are TGTGCCTGGATTTCACAGGGAGGTGGAAACACG. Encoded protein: CAWISQGGGNT. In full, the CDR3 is CAWISQGGGNTIYF.

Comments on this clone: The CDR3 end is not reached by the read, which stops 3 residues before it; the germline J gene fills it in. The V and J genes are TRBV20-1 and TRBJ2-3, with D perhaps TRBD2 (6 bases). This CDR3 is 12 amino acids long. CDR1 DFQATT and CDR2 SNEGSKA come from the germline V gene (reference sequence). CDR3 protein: CSAWDSQETQYF. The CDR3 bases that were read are TGCAGTGCTTGGGACTCCCAAGAGACG.

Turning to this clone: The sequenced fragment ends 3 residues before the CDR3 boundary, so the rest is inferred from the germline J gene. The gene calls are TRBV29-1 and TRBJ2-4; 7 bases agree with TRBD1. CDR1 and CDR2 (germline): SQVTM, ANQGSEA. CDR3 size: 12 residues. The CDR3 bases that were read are TGCAGCGTTGCGGGACAGAACTATGGT. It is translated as CSVAGQNYG. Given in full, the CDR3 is CSVAGQNYGQYF.

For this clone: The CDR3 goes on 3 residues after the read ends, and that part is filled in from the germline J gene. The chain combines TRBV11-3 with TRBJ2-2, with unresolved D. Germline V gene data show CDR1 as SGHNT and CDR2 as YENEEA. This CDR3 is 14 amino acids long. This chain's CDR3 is CASSLLKIGSPLFF. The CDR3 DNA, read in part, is TGTGCCAGCAGCTTGTTGAAAATAGGGTCACCG.

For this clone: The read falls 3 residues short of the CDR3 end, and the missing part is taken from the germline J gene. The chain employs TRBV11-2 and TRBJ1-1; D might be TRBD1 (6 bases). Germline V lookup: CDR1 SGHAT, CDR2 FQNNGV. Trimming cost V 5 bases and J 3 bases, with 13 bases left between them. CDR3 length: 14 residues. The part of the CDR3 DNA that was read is TGTGCCAGCAGCCCCCGGGGGGGGCACACTGAA. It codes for CASSPRGGHTE. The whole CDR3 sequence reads CASSPRGGHTEAFF.